This TCR beta chain was sequenced for a study of T cell responses to AZD1222 COVID-19 vaccine. Across the study: Second-dose intervals near 4 or 12 weeks were combined.

Study-wide results and caveats: Repertoires were obtained only post-peak T cell response. Unmutated variant regions reportedly attract nearly half of all spike-specific TCRs. Seropositive at baseline were only a handful of AZD1222 recipients.

This clone was seen a handful of times. Its antigen is still unknown. Method: immunoSEQ multiplex PCR; TCRdb's copy keeps in-frame clones and lacks some. The sample contains 100,000 to 150,000 clones, around 87% of which appear only once. This TCR came from an adult in good health. The material sequenced was peripheral blood, taken on day 0 of AZD1222 vaccination.

This CDR3 reads CASSQVNSPLHF. In DNA, the CDR3 is TGTGCCAGCAGCCAAGTAAATTCACCCCTCCACTTT. J is TRBJ1-6 and V is TRBV14; D is ambiguous. The ends were cut back, 1 base at V and 7 bases at J, with 2 bases in the middle. The length of the CDR3 is 12 residues. The germline V gene has CDR1 SGHDN and CDR2 FVKESK.